The present entry profiles one T cell receptor (beta chain) with its context. This record belongs to a study of blood T cell repertoires in COVID-19. The overall study: COVID-19 samples from acute and convalescent phases originated in the United States, Italy and Spain. From T cells, B-cell-depleted T cells, or PBMCs came the material, which was cDNA or gDNA.

Recruits, aged roughly 18 to 89 years, lived in 24 US areas. Germline CDR1 and CDR2: MNHEY and SVGEGT. The ends were cut back, 2 bases at V and 3 bases at J, with 9 bases in the middle. The CDR3 has 14 residues. As processed by the authors: Amplifying reference gene primers gave estimates of nucleated cell counts. TCRdb's copy holds only in-frame clones and misses some; the assay was immunoSEQ multiplex PCR. V and J calls plus clone size are reproduced from that table; the DNA served to infer D and trimming. The sample yields fewer than 250,000 clones, roughly 87% seen once. The sequenced material came from PBMCs or T cells enriched from blood (not recorded which). The chain carries TRBV6-2 or TRBV6-3 and TRBJ2-3, with a tentative D call TRBD2 (6 bases). The sequence was obtained from a woman in her 30s with acute COVID-19. The CDR3 reads CASSYGRWTDTQYF. As DNA, the CDR3 is TGTGCCAGCAGTTACGGGAGGTGGACAGATACGCAGTATTTT.